This T cell receptor (beta chain) originates from a study of cytomegalovirus exposure and HLA in healthy donors. With respect to this clone: Its antigen remains unidentified. At one of its ends the junction is not consistent with the germline gene, which may arise from a read error.

Overall study results and limits: In presence/absence analyses, roughly uniform sequencing depth across donors was assumed.

CDR1 is WNHNN, CDR2 SYGVQD, per germline (reference sequence). The CDR3 sequence is 13 residues long. The study ran its PCR with 60 Vbeta and 13 Jbeta primers. Libraries were prepared by immunoSEQ multiplex PCR; TCRdb keeps only in-frame clonotypes and omits some of them. The sample has about 120,000 clones, roughly 9% seen once. The rearrangement uses TRBV10-1 and TRBJ2-2; D unresolved. The specimen was PBMCs. The clonotype comes from a man aged 30 to 39 in good health and CMV-seronegative. Here the CDR3 DNA reads TGCGCCAGAAGTGACCCAGGTATCGGGGAGCTGTTTTTT. It codes for CARSDPGIGELFF.